This passage covers 3 T cell receptor beta chains from one sample sequenced in a study of Ad26.COV2.S vaccination and SARS-CoV-2 variants. Sequencing used immunoSEQ multiplex PCR; TCRdb keeps in-frame clones, though not all of them. The repertoire holds under 400,000 clones, with about nine tenths as singletons. Described treatment: approximately 18 received Ad26.COV2.S at low or high dose, single or two shots; several received placebo; per-sample allocation not given. On day 63 after the first injection, vaccine and placebo recipients gave samples. The source was peripheral blood, collected in a trial of Ad26.COV2.S vaccine versus placebo. Every receptor here comes from a person between 18 and 65 years old who received the Ad26.COV2.S COVID-19 vaccine or a placebo.

This rearrangement joins TRBV6-5 to TRBJ1-5; D ambiguous. This CDR3 is 13 amino acids long. Between the trimmed V and J ends, which lost 7 bases and 6 bases, there was a span of 13 bases. In germline, CDR1 is MNHEY, CDR2 SVGAGI. The CDR3 DNA sequence: TGTGCCAGCACCTTAGTGCGGGGTCAGCCCCAGCATTTT. This encodes CASTLVRGQPQHF.

The chain is built from TRBV7-8 and TRBJ1-4; D call uncertain. With 0 bases removed from V and 0 bases from J, the gap between germline ends came to 8 bases. The CDR3 has 16 amino acids. The germline CDR1 and CDR2 sequences are SGHVS and FQNEAQ. CDR3 nucleotides: TGTGCCAGCAGCTTAGCTGTTAGAGCAACTAATGAAAAACTGTTTTTT. Its protein product is CASSLAVRATNEKLFF.

The J gene is TRBJ2-1, the V gene TRBV15, with a possible D match to TRBD2 (7 bases). Trimming stripped 1 base from V and 8 bases from J, with 15 bases between. CDR1 and CDR2 from the germline V gene are LNHNV and YYDKDF (reference sequence). The CDR3 is 15 residues long. CDR3 nucleotide sequence: TGTGCCACCAGCAGAGGGGGGCTAGCGGTGCATGAGCAGTTCTTC. Translating it yields CATSRGGLAVHEQFF. Looking up the rest from reference TRBV15 and TRBJ2-1 gives the full variable domain: DAMVIQNPRYQVTQFGKPVTLSCSQTLNHNVMYWYQQKSSQAPKLLFHYYDKDFNNEADTPDNFQSRRPNTSFCFLDIRSPGLGDTAMYLCATSRGGLAVHEQFFGPGTRLTVL.